These T cell receptor beta chains were read from a single sample in a study of blood T cells in healthy people across ages. Using its own MiXCR run on the 5' RACE reads, TCRdb lists one record per CDR3 protein. The data contain 550,000 to 700,000 distinct CDR3 sequences, approximately 25% of them singletons. The source material was blood. These receptors originate from a woman aged 70 to 79 in good health. Both conserved end residues are part of each CDR3. A D gene is named only where the DNA matches it firmly. Size values are once, few and many counts, or a class for expanded clones, and some rows have none.

TRBV29-1	TRBD1	NA	TRBJ1-4	TGCAGCGTTGAAAGGGGGCAGGGGGAAAAACTGTTTTTT	CSVERGQGEKLFF
TRBV7-8	TRBD2	NA	TRBJ2-2	TGTGCCAGCAGCTTAAGTAGACTAGCGGGGGCGAACACCGGGGAGCTGTTTTTT	CASSLSRLAGANTGELFF
TRBV7-8	NA	few	TRBJ1-5	TGTGCCAGCAGCTTATCCAGGAATCAGCCCCAGCATTTT	CASSLSRNQPQHF
TRBV12-3/TRBV12-4	TRBD1	NA	TRBJ1-4	TGTGCCAACAGTCCCGGGACAGATTCAACTAATGAAAAACTGTTTTTT	CANSPGTDSTNEKLFF
TRBV7-3	NA	few	TRBJ2-1	TGTGCCAGCAGCTTAATTGCGGATTCCTACAATGAGCAGTTCTTC	CASSLIADSYNEQFF
TRBV6-5	NA	NA	TRBJ2-3	TGTGCCAGCAGTTACTCGAGTAGGTTTTTTACAGATACGCAGTATTTT	CASSYSSRFFTDTQYF
TRBV20-1	NA	few	TRBJ2-3	TGCAGTGGGGCCCGAATAGATTGGGCAGATACGCAGTATTTT	CSGARIDWADTQYF
TRBV3-1	TRBD1	NA	TRBJ2-1	TGTGCCAGCAGCCAACTGGACAGGGGTGAGCAGTTCTTC	CASSQLDRGEQFF
TRBV15	NA	NA	TRBJ2-5	TGTGCCACCAGCAGAGATTGGAGCCGGGCCGAGACCCAGTACTTC	CATSRDWSRAETQYF
TRBV10-3	NA	few	TRBJ2-3	TGTGCCATCAGTGGAGCGTTTAGCACAGATACGCAGTATTTT	CAISGAFSTDTQYF
TRBV9	NA	NA	TRBJ2-3	TGTGCCAGCAGCGTAGAGAGTAGCTTAGATACGCAGTATTTT	CASSVESSLDTQYF
TRBV9	NA	NA	TRBJ1-1	TGTGCCAGCAGCGTAACCCCACGGGGAGAAGCTTTCTTT	CASSVTPRGEAFF
TRBV7-3	NA	NA	TRBJ2-2	TGTGCCAGCAGGGTTCAGGGTTATGCCGGGGAGCTGTTTTTT	CASRVQGYAGELFF
TRBV7-7	NA	many	TRBJ2-5	TGTGCTAGCAGCCCTCGACTACGGGAGACCCAGTACTTC	CASSPRLRETQYF
TRBV5-1	NA	few	TRBJ2-5	TGCGCCAGCAGCCCCCCCTCGACTTCGGAAGAGACCCAGTACTTC	CASSPPSTSEETQYF
TRBV20-1	TRBD1	NA	TRBJ2-7	TGCAGTGCTAGAGATCGACAGGGGGCGCGCAACGAGCAGTACTTC	CSARDRQGARNEQYF